This passage covers 2 T cell receptor beta chains from one sample sequenced in a study of PD-1 blockade in classical Hodgkin lymphoma. Noted time point: cycle 4 day 1 (C4D1), after less than seven weeks of nivolumab. There was relapse after autologous stem cell transplantation in every patient, and there was variation in brentuximab vedotin exposure. This table comes from immunoSEQ multiplex PCR, and its TCRdb copy is limited to in-frame clones, with some not included. In the table there are around 46,000 clones, nearly 90% of which are singletons. Sequencing was performed on peripheral blood mononuclear cells (PBMCs), taken before the fourth cycle of nivolumab. Receptors were obtained from a human donor with classical Hodgkin lymphoma.

The chain carries TRBV5-1 and TRBJ2-7; 12 bases are shared with TRBD2. The CDR3 extends over 15 amino acids. V gave up 4 bases and J gave up 3 bases; unmatched junction bases: 5. Per the germline V gene, CDR1 is SGHRS and CDR2 is YFSETQ. This CDR3 is CASSPRTSGNYEQYF. The CDR3 DNA sequence: TGCGCCAGCAGCCCACGGACTAGCGGGAACTACGAGCAGTACTTC. Variable domain in full (rest from reference TRBV5-1 and TRBJ2-7): KAGVTQTPRYLIKTRGQQVTLSCSPISGHRSVSWYQQTPGQGLQFLFEYFSETQRNKGNFPGRFSGRQFSNSRSEMNVSTLELGDSALYLCASSPRTSGNYEQYFGPGTRLTVT.

The chain carries TRBV28 and TRBJ2-2; 8 bases align to TRBD1. This CDR3 is 16 amino acids long. Germline V gene data show CDR1 as MDHEN and CDR2 as SYDVKM. The V segment lost 6 bases and the J segment 1 base; nucleotides outside the gene matches: 7. CDR3 in amino acids: CASRPRGTGNTGELFF. The CDR3 DNA reads as TGTGCCAGCAGGCCAAGAGGGACAGGGAACACCGGGGAGCTGTTTTTT.